This T cell receptor (beta chain) was identified in a study of T cells in Graves' hyperthyroidism and ophthalmopathy. Looking at the study overall: Peripheral blood was secured at the point of initial diagnosis, before any treatment.

The CDR3 contains 17 residues. Losses at the gene ends were 5 bases for V and 4 bases for J; bases not matched to a gene: 13. RNA transcripts provided the source from which TCR beta CDR3 regions were amplified. Researchers ran a first-round RT-PCR on the TCR CDR3 using the HTBI primer set. Each CDR3 protein gets one entry after TCRdb re-called the multiplex PCR reads with MiXCR. The repertoire holds approximately 700,000 distinct CDR3 sequences, with 16% as singletons. Aged 18 to 65, the patients had hyperthyroidism that was newly diagnosed and had lasted under 2 months. Around 10 ml of fresh peripheral blood supplied the PBMCs. This clonotype occurred many times. The antigen is undetermined. Study-wide results and caveats: Clonotypes that were expanded in thyroid above 0.001 mostly appeared in blood too.

The V and J genes are TRBV12-3 or TRBV12-4 and TRBJ2-3, with 9 bases matching TRBD1. The TCR sequence derives from a man aged 18 to 30 with Graves' hyperthyroidism. Sequencing input: blood. As DNA, the CDR3 is TGTGCCAGCAGTCCCGATCTCTCCTGGACAGGGGCAGATACGCAGTATTTT. Encoded protein: CASSPDLSWTGADTQYF.